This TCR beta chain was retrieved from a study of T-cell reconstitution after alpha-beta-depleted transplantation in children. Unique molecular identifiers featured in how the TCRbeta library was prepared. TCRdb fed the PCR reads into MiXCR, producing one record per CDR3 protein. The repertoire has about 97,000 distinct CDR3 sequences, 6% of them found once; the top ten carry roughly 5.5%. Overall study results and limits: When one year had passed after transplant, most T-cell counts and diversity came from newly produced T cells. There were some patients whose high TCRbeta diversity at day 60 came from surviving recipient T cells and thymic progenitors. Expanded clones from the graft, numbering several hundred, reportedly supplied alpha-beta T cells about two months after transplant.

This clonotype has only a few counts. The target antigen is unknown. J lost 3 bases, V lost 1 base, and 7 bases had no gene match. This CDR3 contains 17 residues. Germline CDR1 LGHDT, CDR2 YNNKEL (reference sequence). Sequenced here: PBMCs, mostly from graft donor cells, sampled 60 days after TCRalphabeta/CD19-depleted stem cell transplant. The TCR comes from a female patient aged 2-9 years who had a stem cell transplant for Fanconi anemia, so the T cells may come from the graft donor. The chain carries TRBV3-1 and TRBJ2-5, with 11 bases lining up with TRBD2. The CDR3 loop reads CASSQVISGGAEETQYF. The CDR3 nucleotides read TGTGCCAGCAGCCAAGTTATTAGCGGGGGGGCCGAAGAGACCCAGTACTTC.